The clone carrying this T cell receptor (beta chain) was seen just once. The antigen remains unidentified. Each donor was healthy, and each was a bone marrow donor. CDR1 and CDR2 (germline): SGHNT, YYREEE (reference sequence). The V end lost 3 bases, the J end lost 2 bases, and 14 bases lay between the germline ends. CDR3 size: 15 residues. The sample belongs to a study of cytomegalovirus exposure and HLA in healthy donors. Study results and limitations: 87-base-pair reads could not separate some V segments, including TRBV6-2 and TRBV6-3. Cytomegalovirus status, reportedly, was diagnosed with high specificity and sensitivity by the classifier. Data from an earlier analysis indicated that most TCR beta V segments were productive either about 87% or about 30% of the time.

It was with 60 Vbeta and 13 Jbeta primers that the PCR ran. Produced via immunoSEQ multiplex PCR; TCRdb's table is partial and in-frame only. This sample has about 130,000 clones, with 70% to 85% found just once. The chain employs TRBV5-4 and TRBJ1-1; TRBD1 might be the D (5 bases). The TCR comes from a man aged 35 to 55 in good health and CMV-seropositive. Sequenced input: PBMCs. The CDR3 loop reads CASSSGLGGNTEAFF. CDR3 DNA sequence: TGTGCCAGCAGCTCGGGGTTGGGGGGAAACACTGAAGCTTTCTTT.